The entry that follows covers one T cell receptor beta chain sequence. The antigen it binds to is not known. It has no much larger one-base neighbor in the sample; base qualities were not kept. TCRbeta libraries were sequenced on an Illumina MiSeq, averaging about 38,000 productive templates per sample. TCRbeta CDR3 libraries were generated with the immunoSEQ assay using multiplex PCR amplification. The paper's processing steps were these. Following a previously defined approach, repertoire diversity was calculated, and values close to 0 point to extremely monoclonal samples. In TCRdb, the immuneACCESS table is reduced to in-frame sequences with V and J assigned. These tables do not hold every clone; where another copy was compared, an unresolved V gene accounts for under half, and the others remain unexplained. V and J calls and clone size come straight from that table; D and trimming were deduced from the DNA. The sample table contains 8,800 or so clones; only one count was recorded for about 92% of them. Of the sample, 66% falls within the top ten clones.

The source of the sample is a study of STAT3 mutations in large granular lymphocyte leukemia (dated by TCRdb to the late 2010s). About the investigation overall: Canonical activating STAT3 mutations were detected in roughly half of the longitudinally sequenced T-LGLL patients. To reconstruct clonal hierarchy and dynamics, serial deep sequencing of TCRbeta CDR3 and STAT3 was performed in patients with T-cell large granular lymphocyte leukemia. Two patients with natural killer LGL leukemia were also sequenced longitudinally as controls within the study. From an initial cohort of around 200 LGL patients, approximately 19 representative T-LGLL cases were picked for longitudinal TCRbeta and STAT3 sequencing. Over half of the T-LGLL patients were given one or more immunosuppressive therapy regimens, and around two fifths of the treated patients had a hematologic response. Patients were sequenced at 4 time points on average, with the number of samplings per patient ranging from 2 to 8.

Beyond this particular receptor, the publication reports: TCR clonotype switching after therapy was seen in about 30% of the 18 patients, with all newly emerging clones being STAT3 wild type. Several patients had a dominant TCR clone burden greater than the STAT3 mutant burden, which suggests that the STAT3 mutation arose secondarily within a clone that had already expanded. Because no samples were available when a clone first appeared, clonal expansion had to be inferred from samplings taken at other points. The linking of therapy response to changes in TCR clonal burden was complicated by variable intervals between samplings and differing treatment regimens. Persisting codominant clonotypes in some patients meant a small but highly pathogenic clone may have been missed. At least one immunodominant TCRbeta clonotype was present in every T-LGLL patient, and multiple immunodominant subclonotypes appeared in about half of the T-LGLL patients.

The same DNA, extracted from blood mononuclear cells, served for both the TCR sequencing and the STAT3 sequencing. From the cysteine up to the phenylalanine, the CDR3 has a length of 15 residues. The kept DNA is CDR3 alone, 45 bases in frame from the first base. Trimming takes 1 base from V and 1 base from J, and the germline ends sit 10 bases apart. Sequences MGHRA (CDR1) and YSYEKL (CDR2) are obtained from the germline V gene. This TCR was sampled from a man in his 60s with T-cell large granular lymphocyte leukemia. Some clones in this sample may be carry-over from other donors' samples. The age is the age at diagnosis. Specimen: peripheral blood mononuclear cells. This chain is built from TRBV4-1 and TRBJ2-5; the D gene cannot be resolved reliably. The CDR3 region has the sequence CASSQGAGGQETQYF. DNA sequence: TGCGCCAGCAGCCAAGGGGCTGGCGGCCAAGAGACCCAGTACTTC.